The 7 T cell receptor beta chains below all came from one sample that was sequenced in a study of blood T cell repertoires in COVID-19. Profiling relied on immunoSEQ multiplex PCR, and the TCRdb table lists in-frame clones only, not all of them. The table includes roughly 200,000 clones, around 80% detected once. Material for sequencing was peripheral blood. The receptors were gathered from a woman aged 80 or older with active or convalescent COVID-19.

The chain links TRBV3-1 (or the pseudogene TRBV3-2) to TRBJ1-2; 8 bases match TRBD1. Looked up from germline, CDR1 is LGHDT and CDR2 is YNNKEL (reference sequence). V was clipped by 6 bases and J by 5 bases; unmatched bases: 8. The CDR3 spans 14 residues. CDR3 bases: TGTGCCAGCAGGGGACAGGTTCCCCCATATGGCTACACCTTC. Translated: CASRGQVPPYGYTF.

This clone was recorded once. V usage is TRBV18 and J usage is TRBJ1-1; weak D call: TRBD1 (6 bases). Trimming took off 6 bases at V and 1 base at J, with 12 bases between the two ends. The CDR3 sequence is 14 residues long. The germline gives CDR1 KGHSH, CDR2 LQKENI. The CDR3 spells CASSPKGGNTEAFF. In nucleotides, the CDR3 is TGTGCCAGCTCTCCTAAAGGGGGGAACACTGAAGCTTTCTTT.

V is TRBV19 and J is TRBJ2-7; D unresolved. Trimming took off 1 base at V and 1 base at J, with 8 bases between the two ends. Germline loops: CDR1 LNHDA, CDR2 SQIVND (reference sequence). There are 14 residues in the CDR3. The CDR3 nucleotides read TGTGCCAGTAGTATAGTCCTAGGTTCCTACGAGCAGTACTTC. Its translation is CASSIVLGSYEQYF.

The J gene is TRBJ1-3, the V gene TRBV9, with D uncertain. Trimming pared 3 bases from V and 4 bases from J, leaving 5 bases between. The CDR3 is made up of 12 amino acids. The germline V gene encodes CDR1 SGDLS and CDR2 YYNGEE. The CDR3 region has the DNA TGTGCCAGCAGCGGGCAGGGAAACACCATATATTTT. It specifies CASSGQGNTIYF.

V gene TRBV12-3 or TRBV12-4 combines with J gene TRBJ2-1; TRBD2 might be the D (5 bases). Trimming shortened V by 6 bases and J by 4 bases, and 7 bases separated the two germline ends. The CDR3 is made up of 12 amino acids. The DNA of the CDR3 is TGTGCCAGCAGGTGGGAGTACAATGAGCAGTTCTTC. It specifies CASRWEYNEQFF.

The chain employs TRBV10-2 and TRBJ2-5; 10 bases are shared with TRBD1. The germline V gene encodes CDR1 WSHSY and CDR2 SAAADI. The CDR3 extends over 16 amino acids. After removal of 3 bases from V and 2 bases from J, the junction contained 6 bases not matched to a gene. This chain's CDR3 is CASSDPGTGEQETQYF. As DNA, the CDR3 is TGCGCCAGCAGTGACCCCGGGACAGGGGAGCAAGAGACCCAGTACTTC.

V is TRBV24-1 and J is TRBJ2-1; TRBD1 aligns across 9 bases. CDR1 and CDR2 from the germline V gene are KGHDR and SFDVKD. The V segment lost 5 bases and the J segment 8 bases; nucleotides outside the gene matches: 9. The CDR3 has 15 amino acids. As DNA, the CDR3 is TGTGCCACCAGTGGGACACAGGGGGCTGGCGATGAGCAGTTCTTC. Translation: CATSGTQGAGDEQFF.